This is a list of T cell receptor beta chains from one sample in a study of CD8 T cells in ankylosing spondylitis. TCRdb recomputed calls from the 5' RACE reads with MiXCR, one row per CDR3 protein. The sample has about 160,000 distinct CDR3 sequences; just over 9.5% are singletons. The sample comprised blood, either unsorted or a sorted T cell fraction (not recorded which). These receptors came from a female donor with ankylosing spondylitis or in good health (not recorded which). CDR3s include the opening cysteine and the closing phenylalanine or tryptophan. D genes are given only for firm matches. Some rows mark clone size as missing; the rest say once, few, many or name a class of expanded clone.

J: TRBJ1-3; D: .; size: few; V: TRBV13; CDR3: CASSLGGNTIYF; DNA: TGTGCCAGCAGCTTAGGTGGAAACACCATATATTTT
J: TRBJ2-7; D: .; size: few; V: TRBV27; CDR3: CASSLDSGWEQYF; DNA: TGTGCCAGCAGTTTAGACTCCGGTTGGGAGCAGTACTTC
J: TRBJ2-3; D: .; size: many; V: TRBV12-3/TRBV12-4; CDR3: CASSFGGARDTQYF; DNA: TGTGCCAGCAGTTTTGGGGGAGCGCGGGATACGCAGTATTTT
J: TRBJ1-4; D: TRBD1; size: few; V: TRBV5-6; CDR3: CASSPGTVEEKLFF; DNA: TGTGCCAGCAGCCCAGGGACAGTTGAGGAAAAACTGTTTTTT
J: TRBJ2-1; D: TRBD2; size: few; V: TRBV9; CDR3: CASSVAGREGRGDEQFF; DNA: TGTGCCAGCAGCGTAGCTGGGCGGGAGGGCCGGGGTGATGAGCAGTTCTTC
J: TRBJ2-1; D: .; size: many; V: TRBV12-3/TRBV12-4; CDR3: CASSLVARDEQFF; DNA: TGTGCCAGCAGTTTAGTGGCGAGGGATGAGCAGTTCTTC
J: TRBJ1-2; D: TRBD1; size: many; V: TRBV27; CDR3: CASSLSKTGGGGYTF; DNA: TGTGCCAGCAGTTTATCGAAGACAGGGGGAGGTGGCTACACCTTC
J: TRBJ2-3; D: .; size: .; V: TRBV30; CDR3: CAWSAATDTQYF; DNA: TGTGCCTGGAGTGCGGCCACAGATACGCAGTATTTT
J: TRBJ2-7; D: TRBD1; size: .; V: TRBV6-6; CDR3: CASRDRVIEQYF; DNA: TGTGCCAGCAGGGACAGGGTTATCGAGCAGTACTTC
J: TRBJ2-3; D: .; size: .; V: TRBV30; CDR3: CAWNHGRTDTQYF; DNA: TGTGCCTGGAACCACGGCCGCACAGATACGCAGTATTTT
J: TRBJ1-4; D: .; size: .; V: TRBV18; CDR3: CASSPALDEKLFF; DNA: TGTGCCAGCTCACCCGCCTTAGATGAAAAACTGTTTTTT
J: TRBJ2-1; D: .; size: .; V: TRBV9; CDR3: CASSVAQDYLEQFF; DNA: TGTGCCAGCAGCGTAGCTCAGGACTACCTTGAGCAGTTCTTC
J: TRBJ1-5; D: .; size: few; V: TRBV6-5; CDR3: CASGRQPQHF; DNA: TGTGCCAGCGGGAGGCAGCCCCAGCATTTT
J: TRBJ2-1; D: .; size: .; V: TRBV6-1; CDR3: CASGEQFF; DNA: TGTGCCAGCGGTGAGCAGTTCTTC
J: TRBJ2-1; D: TRBD1; size: .; V: TRBV3-1; CDR3: CASSKPRDREQFF; DNA: TGTGCCAGCAGCAAGCCCCGGGACAGAGAGCAGTTCTTC
J: TRBJ2-3; D: .; size: few; V: TRBV3-1; CDR3: CASSQDLVGVADTQYF; DNA: TGTGCCAGCAGCCAAGATCTCGTGGGAGTGGCAGATACGCAGTATTTT
J: TRBJ2-1; D: .; size: few; V: TRBV9; CDR3: CASSVAGPYNEQFF; DNA: TGTGCCAGCAGCGTAGCCGGGCCCTACAATGAGCAGTTCTTC
J: TRBJ1-4; D: .; size: .; V: TRBV20-1; CDR3: CSAASEDAGLFF; DNA: TGCAGTGCAGCCTCAGAAGACGCGGGGCTGTTTTTT
J: TRBJ2-5; D: .; size: many; V: TRBV25-1; CDR3: CASTPQGETQYF; DNA: TGTGCCAGCACCCCCCAGGGAGAGACCCAGTACTTC
J: TRBJ2-6; D: .; size: few; V: TRBV3-1; CDR3: CASSLTWTVFYGSGANVLTF; DNA: TGTGCCAGCAGCCTAACTTGGACAGTTTTTTACGGGTCTGGGGCCAACGTCCTGACTTTC
J: TRBJ2-2; D: TRBD2; size: few; V: TRBV4-3; CDR3: CASSQQGQIAGDLGELFF; DNA: TGCGCCAGCAGCCAACAGGGGCAGATAGCGGGAGACCTCGGGGAGCTGTTTTTT
J: TRBJ2-3; D: TRBD2; size: many; V: TRBV5-1; CDR3: CASSLGGGRSTDTQYF; DNA: TGCGCCAGCAGCTTAGGAGGCGGGAGGAGCACGGATACGCAGTATTTT